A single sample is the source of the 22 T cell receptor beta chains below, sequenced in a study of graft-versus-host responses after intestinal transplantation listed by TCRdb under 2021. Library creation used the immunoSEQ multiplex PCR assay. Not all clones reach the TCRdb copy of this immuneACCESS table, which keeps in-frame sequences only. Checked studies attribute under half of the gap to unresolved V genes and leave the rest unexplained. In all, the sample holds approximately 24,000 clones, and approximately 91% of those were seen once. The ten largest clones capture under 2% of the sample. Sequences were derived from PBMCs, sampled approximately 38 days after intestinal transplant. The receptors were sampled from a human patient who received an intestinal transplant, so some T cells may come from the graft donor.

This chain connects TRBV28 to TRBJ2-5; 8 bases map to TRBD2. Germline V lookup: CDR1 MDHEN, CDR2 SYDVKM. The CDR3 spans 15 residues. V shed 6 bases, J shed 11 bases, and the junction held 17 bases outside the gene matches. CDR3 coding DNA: TGTGCCAGCAGCACTCCCGGGGGACTAGTGAGGGAGCAGTACTTC. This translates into CASSTPGGLVREQYF.

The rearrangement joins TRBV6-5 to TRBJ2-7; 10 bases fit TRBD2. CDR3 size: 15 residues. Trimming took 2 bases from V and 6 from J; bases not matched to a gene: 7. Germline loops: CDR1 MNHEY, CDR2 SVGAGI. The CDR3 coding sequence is TGTGCCAGCAGTTACCTAGCGGGAGAGGGTCGCGAGCAGTACTTC. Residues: CASSYLAGEGREQYF.

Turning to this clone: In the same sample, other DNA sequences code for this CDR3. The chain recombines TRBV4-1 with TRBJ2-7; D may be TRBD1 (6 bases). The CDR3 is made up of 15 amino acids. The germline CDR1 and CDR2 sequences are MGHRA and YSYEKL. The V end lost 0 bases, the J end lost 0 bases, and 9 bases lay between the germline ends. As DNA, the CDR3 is TGCGCCAGCAGCCAAGATCAGGACAGCTCCTACGAGCAGTACTTC. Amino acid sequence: CASSQDQDSSYEQYF.

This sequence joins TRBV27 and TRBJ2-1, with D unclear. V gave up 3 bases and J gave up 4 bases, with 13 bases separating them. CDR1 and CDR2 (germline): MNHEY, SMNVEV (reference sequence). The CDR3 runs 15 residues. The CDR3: CASSFGPSLYNEQFF. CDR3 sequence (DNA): TGTGCCAGCAGTTTCGGCCCCAGTTTGTACAATGAGCAGTTCTTC.

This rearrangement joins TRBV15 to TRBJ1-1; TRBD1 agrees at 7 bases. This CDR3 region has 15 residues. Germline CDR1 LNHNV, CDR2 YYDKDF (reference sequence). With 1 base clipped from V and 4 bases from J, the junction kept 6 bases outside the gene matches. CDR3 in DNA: TGTGCCACCAGCAGAGCAGGGACAGCGGTCACTGAAGCTTTCTTT. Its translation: CATSRAGTAVTEAFF.

The DNA for the CDR3 is TGTGCCAGCAGCGCCACAGGACGGAATGAAGCTTTCTTT. As protein: CASSATGRNEAFF. The V call is TRBV9, the J call TRBJ1-1; possible D gene TRBD1, 5 bases. CDR3 length: 13 residues. Per the germline V gene, CDR1 is SGDLS and CDR2 is YYNGEE. V was clipped by 3 bases and J by 7 bases, with 13 bases between them.

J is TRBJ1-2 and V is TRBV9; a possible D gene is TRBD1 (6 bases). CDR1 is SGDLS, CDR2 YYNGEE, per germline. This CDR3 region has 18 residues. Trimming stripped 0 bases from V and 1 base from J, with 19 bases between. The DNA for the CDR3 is TGTGCCAGCAGCGTAGAGGGGGGACCGAGACCGATTAACTATGGCTACACCTTC. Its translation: CASSVEGGPRPINYGYTF.

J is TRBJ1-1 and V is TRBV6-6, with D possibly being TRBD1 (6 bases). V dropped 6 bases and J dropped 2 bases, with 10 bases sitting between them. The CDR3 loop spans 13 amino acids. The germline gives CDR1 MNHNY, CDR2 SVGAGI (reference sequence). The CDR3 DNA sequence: TGTGCCAGCAGAACAGGGTTCAACACTGAAGCTTTCTTT. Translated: CASRTGFNTEAFF.

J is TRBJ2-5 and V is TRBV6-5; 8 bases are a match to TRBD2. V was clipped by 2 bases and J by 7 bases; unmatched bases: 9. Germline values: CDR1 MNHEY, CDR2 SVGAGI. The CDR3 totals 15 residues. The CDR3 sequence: CASSYRGLVLGTQYF. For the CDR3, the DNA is TGTGCCAGCAGTTACAGGGGACTAGTTTTGGGGACCCAGTACTTC.

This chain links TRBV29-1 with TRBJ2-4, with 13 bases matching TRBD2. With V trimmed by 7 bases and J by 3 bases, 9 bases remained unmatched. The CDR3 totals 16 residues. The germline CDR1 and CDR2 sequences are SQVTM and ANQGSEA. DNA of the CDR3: TGCAGCGCCGGACTAGCGGGAGCGGTAGGCAAAAACATTCAGTACTTC. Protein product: CSAGLAGAVGKNIQYF.

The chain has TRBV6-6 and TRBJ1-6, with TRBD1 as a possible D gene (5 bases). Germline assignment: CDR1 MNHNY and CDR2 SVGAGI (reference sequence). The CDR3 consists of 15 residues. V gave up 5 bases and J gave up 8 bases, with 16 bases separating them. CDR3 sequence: CASSPSGTGDSPLHF. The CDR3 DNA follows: TGTGCCAGCAGTCCGTCCGGGACGGGGGATTCACCCCTCCACTTT.

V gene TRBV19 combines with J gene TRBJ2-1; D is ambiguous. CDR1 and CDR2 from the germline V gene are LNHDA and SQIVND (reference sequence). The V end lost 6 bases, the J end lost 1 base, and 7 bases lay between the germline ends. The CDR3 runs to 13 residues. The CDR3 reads CASSVGSYNEQFF. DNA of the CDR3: TGTGCCAGTAGCGTCGGATCCTACAATGAGCAGTTCTTC.

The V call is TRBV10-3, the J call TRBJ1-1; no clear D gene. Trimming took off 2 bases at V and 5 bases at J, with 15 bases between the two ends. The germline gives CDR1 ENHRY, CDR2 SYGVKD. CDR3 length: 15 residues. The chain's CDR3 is CAISEGQEKGTEAFF. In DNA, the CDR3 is TGTGCCATCAGTGAGGGGCAGGAGAAGGGTACTGAAGCTTTCTTT.

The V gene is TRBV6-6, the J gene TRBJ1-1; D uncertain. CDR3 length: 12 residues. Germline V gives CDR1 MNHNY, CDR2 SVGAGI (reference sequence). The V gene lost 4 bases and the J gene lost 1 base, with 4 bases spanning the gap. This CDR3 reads CASSSGNTEAFF. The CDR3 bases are TGTGCCAGCAGTTCTGGGAACACTGAAGCTTTCTTT.

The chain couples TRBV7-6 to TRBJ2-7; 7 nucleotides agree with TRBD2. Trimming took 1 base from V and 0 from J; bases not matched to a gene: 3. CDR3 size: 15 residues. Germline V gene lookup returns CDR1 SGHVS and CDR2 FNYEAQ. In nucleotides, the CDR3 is TGTGCCAGCAGCTTAGGAGCGGGAAGCTCCTACGAGCAGTACTTC. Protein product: CASSLGAGSSYEQYF.

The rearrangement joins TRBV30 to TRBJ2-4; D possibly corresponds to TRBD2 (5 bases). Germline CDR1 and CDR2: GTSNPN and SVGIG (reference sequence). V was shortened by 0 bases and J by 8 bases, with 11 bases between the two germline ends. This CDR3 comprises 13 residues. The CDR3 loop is CAWSVRVPDIQYF. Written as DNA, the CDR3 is TGTGCCTGGAGTGTGAGGGTTCCGGACATTCAGTACTTC.

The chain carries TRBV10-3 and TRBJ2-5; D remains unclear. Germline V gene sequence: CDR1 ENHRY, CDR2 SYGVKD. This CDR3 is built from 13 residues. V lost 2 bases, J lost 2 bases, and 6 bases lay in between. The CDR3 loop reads CAISEGQQETQYF. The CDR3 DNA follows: TGTGCCATCAGTGAGGGGCAGCAAGAGACCCAGTACTTC.

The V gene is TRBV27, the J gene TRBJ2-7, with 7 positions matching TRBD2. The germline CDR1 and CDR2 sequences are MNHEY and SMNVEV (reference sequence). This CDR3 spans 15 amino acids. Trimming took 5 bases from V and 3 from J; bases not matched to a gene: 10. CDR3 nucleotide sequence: TGTGCCAGCAGTCAAGGACTAGTTTTAGGCTACGAGCAGTACTTC. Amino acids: CASSQGLVLGYEQYF.

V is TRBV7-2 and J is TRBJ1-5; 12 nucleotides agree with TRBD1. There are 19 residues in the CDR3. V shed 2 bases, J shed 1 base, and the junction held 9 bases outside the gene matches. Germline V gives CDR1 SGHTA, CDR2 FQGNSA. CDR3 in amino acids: CASSLIGTGGLVSNQPQHF. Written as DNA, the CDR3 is TGTGCCAGCAGCTTAATTGGGACAGGGGGCTTAGTGAGCAATCAGCCCCAGCATTTT.

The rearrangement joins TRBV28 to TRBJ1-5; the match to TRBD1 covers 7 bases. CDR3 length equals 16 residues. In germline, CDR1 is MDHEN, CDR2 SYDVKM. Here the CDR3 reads CDIGLPWDSYNQPQHF. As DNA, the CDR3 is TGTGACATCGGATTGCCCTGGGACAGCTACAATCAGCCCCAGCATTTT.

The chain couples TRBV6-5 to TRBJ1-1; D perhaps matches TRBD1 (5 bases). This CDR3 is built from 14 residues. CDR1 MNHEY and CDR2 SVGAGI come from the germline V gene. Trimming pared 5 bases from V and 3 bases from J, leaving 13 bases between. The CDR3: CASSDRGGYTEAFF. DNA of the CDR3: TGTGCCAGCAGTGATAGGGGAGGGTACACTGAAGCTTTCTTT.

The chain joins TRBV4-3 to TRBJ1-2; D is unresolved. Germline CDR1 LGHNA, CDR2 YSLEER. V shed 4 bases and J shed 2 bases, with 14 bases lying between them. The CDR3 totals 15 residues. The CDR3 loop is CASSPAEGRNYGYTF. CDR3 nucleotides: TGCGCCAGCAGCCCCGCCGAAGGCAGGAACTATGGCTACACCTTC.